Listed here are 24 T cell receptor beta chains from one sample, sequenced in a study of T cell repertoires in cytomegalovirus infection. Each CDR3 protein gets one entry after TCRdb re-called the reads with MiXCR. The table lists around 300,000 distinct CDR3 sequences, roughly 25% of them singletons. Their target antigens are unknown. This specimen was cultured PBMCs, taken from culture after CMV antigen stimulation. The receptors derive from a human donor in good health (CMV status not recorded). Some clones in this sample may be carry-over from other donors' samples.

V gene TRBV20-1 combines with J gene TRBJ2-2, with D uncertain. V shed 6 bases and J shed 0 bases, with 11 bases lying between them. Germline V gene data show CDR1 as DFQATT and CDR2 as SNEGSKA (reference sequence). The CDR3 covers 14 residues. The CDR3 spells CSASMGTNTGELFF. CDR3 coding DNA: TGCAGTGCCAGCATGGGGACGAACACCGGGGAGCTGTTTTTT.

This clonotype was picked up a small number of times. The CDR3 region has the DNA TGTGCCATCGGCGGAGAGGGGGCCTACGAGCAGTACTTC. As protein: CAIGGEGAYEQYF. J is TRBJ2-7 and V is TRBV10-3, with TRBD1 as a possible D gene (6 bases). Germline V lookup: CDR1 ENHRY, CDR2 SYGVKD. This CDR3 contains 13 residues. V lost 8 bases to trimming and J lost 2 bases, with 13 bases between them.

The chain carries TRBV19 and TRBJ1-5; 7 nucleotides agree with TRBD1. The germline V gene has CDR1 LNHDA and CDR2 SQIVND (reference sequence). This CDR3 has 14 residues. With 3 bases clipped from V and 2 bases from J, the junction kept 1 base outside the gene matches. The CDR3 region has the DNA TGTGCCAGTAGTATTGACAGGGGCAATCAGCCCCAGCATTTT. Translated, it gives CASSIDRGNQPQHF.

This clonotype has just a few counts. The chain has TRBV7-2 and TRBJ1-6; 12 bases match TRBD1. Germline V gene lookup returns CDR1 SGHTA and CDR2 FQGNSA. The CDR3 loop spans 16 amino acids. V shed 6 bases and J 9 bases; nucleotides not matched to a gene: 9. CDR3 in amino acids: CASRPGTGGAGSPLHF. The CDR3 region has the DNA TGTGCCAGCAGACCCGGGACAGGGGGCGCAGGTTCACCCCTCCACTTT.

This clonotype occurred a few times. The rearrangement joins TRBV10-3 to TRBJ2-5, with a possible D match to TRBD1 (6 bases). V was shortened by 3 bases and J by 4 bases, with 12 bases between the two germline ends. Germline V lookup: CDR1 ENHRY, CDR2 SYGVKD. The CDR3 contains 14 residues. For the CDR3, the DNA is TGTGCCATCAGTGAAGGGGGAAGGAGAGAGACCCAGTACTTC. This gives the protein CAISEGGRRETQYF.

This chain links TRBV11-2 with TRBJ2-7; TRBD1 is a possible D gene (6 bases). The CDR3 runs to 15 residues. From germline, CDR1 is SGHAT and CDR2 FQNNGV. Trimming cost V 4 bases and J 3 bases, with 16 bases left between them. CDR3 bases: TGTGCCAGCAGCTCGGGACGACAGGAGATCTACGAGCAGTACGTC. It codes for CASSSGRQEIYEQYV.

This chain uses TRBV5-1 with TRBJ2-1; 7 bases are a match to TRBD1. The V segment lost 3 bases and the J segment 7 bases; nucleotides outside the gene matches: 10. The CDR3 has 15 amino acids. Germline assignment: CDR1 SGHRS and CDR2 YFSETQ. For the CDR3, the DNA is TGCGCCAGCAGCTCCTATCCAGGGGGTTGGAATGAGCAGTTCTTC. This codes for CASSSYPGGWNEQFF.

The rearrangement joins TRBV28 to TRBJ1-5; maybe TRBD1 (6 bases). The CDR3 covers 14 residues. Between the trimmed V and J ends, which lost 9 bases and 6 bases, there was a span of 18 bases. Germline V gives CDR1 MDHEN, CDR2 SYDVKM. The CDR3 loop reads CASQGQNSLQPQHF. The DNA for the CDR3 is TGTGCCAGTCAAGGACAGAACAGTCTTCAGCCCCAGCATTTT.

The table lists this clonotype with a few counts. The chain combines TRBV7-6 with TRBJ2-1, with D possibly matching TRBD1 (6 bases). CDR3 length: 12 amino acids. CDR1 is SGHVS and CDR2 is FNYEAQ in the germline V gene. Trimming cost V 7 bases and J 5 bases, with 9 bases left between them. CDR3 sequence reads: CASTNRDNEQFF. DNA for the CDR3: TGTGCCAGCACAAACAGGGACAATGAGCAGTTCTTC.

This clonotype was recorded many times. V is TRBV7-9 and J is TRBJ1-1; perhaps TRBD1 as D (5 bases). The CDR3 is 12 residues long. Germline V gives CDR1 SEHNR, CDR2 FQNEAQ (reference sequence). V was cut by 5 bases and J by 11 bases, with 15 bases left in between. The CDR3 region is CASSPGRQGAFF. The DNA of the CDR3 is TGTGCCAGCAGCCCTGGTCGCCAGGGCGCTTTCTTT.

Many counts were recorded for this clonotype. CDR3 loop: CASSQLGAGGPHEQFF. The CDR3 DNA follows: TGTGCCAGCAGCCAGCTGGGTGCGGGAGGGCCCCATGAGCAGTTCTTC. The chain links TRBV7-2 to TRBJ2-1, with TRBD2 identical over 9 bases. Germline values: CDR1 SGHTA, CDR2 FQGNSA. J gave up 8 bases and V 5 bases, and 13 bases lay outside the gene matches. The CDR3 covers 16 residues. Variable domain in full (rest from reference TRBV7-2 and TRBJ2-1): GAGVSQSPSNKVTEKGKDVELRCDPISGHTALYWYRQSLGQGLEFLIYFQGNSAPDKSGLPSDRFSAERTGGSVSTLTIQRTQQEDSAVYLCASSQLGAGGPHEQFFGPGTRLTVL.

The rearrangement uses TRBV5-1 and TRBJ2-5, with D possibly TRBD1 on 5 matching bases. The V gene's germline CDR1 is SGHRS and CDR2 YFSETQ. The V and J ends lost 0 bases and 1 base respectively, with 10 bases between them. CDR3 length equals 15 residues. The CDR3 here is CASSLGPGLQETQYF. CDR3 nucleotides: TGCGCCAGCAGCTTGGGACCAGGGCTCCAAGAGACCCAGTACTTC.

Ten or more counts support this clonotype. The chain couples TRBV7-2 to TRBJ1-2, with D hard to call. CDR3 size: 13 residues. CDR1 SGHTA and CDR2 FQGNSA come from the germline V gene. V was trimmed by 2 bases and J by 8 bases, leaving 12 bases between them. Here the CDR3 reads CASSLWQSDGYTF. The CDR3, as DNA: TGTGCCAGCAGCTTATGGCAGTCCGACGGCTACACCTTC.

This clonotype was detected ten times or more. This chain uses TRBV25-1 with TRBJ2-5; TRBD1 matches 7 bases. Losses at the gene ends were 6 bases for V and 3 bases for J; bases not matched to a gene: 10. The CDR3 loop spans 15 amino acids. Germline V gene lookup returns CDR1 MGHDK and CDR2 SYGVNS. The DNA for the CDR3 is TGTGCCAGCAGCAGAACCGGGACAGCCGAAGAGACCCAGTACTTC. Translation gives CASSRTGTAEETQYF. Combining the CDR3 with reference TRBV25-1 and TRBJ2-5 gives the whole variable domain EADIYQTPRYLVIGTGKKITLECSQTMGHDKMYWYQQDPGMELHLIHYSYGVNSTEKGDLSSESTVSRIRTEHFPLTLESARPSHTSQYLCASSRTGTAEETQYFGPGTRLLVL.

The chain couples TRBV6-2 or TRBV6-3 to TRBJ2-7, with D maybe TRBD1 (6 bases). Trimming cost V 6 bases and J 2 bases, with 8 bases left between them. Germline V gene sequence: CDR1 MNHEY, CDR2 SVGEGT. The CDR3 spans 12 residues. In DNA form, the CDR3 reads TGTGCCAGCAGGGGGGCCACCTACGAGCAGTACGTC. It yields the protein CASRGATYEQYV.

Only a few counts were recorded for this clonotype. The gene calls are TRBV4-1 and TRBJ1-1; a possible D gene is TRBD1 (5 bases). The CDR3 totals 15 residues. Trimming left V 3 bases short and J 0 bases short, with 11 bases between. Germline V gene data show CDR1 as MGHRA and CDR2 as YSYEKL. Here the CDR3 reads CASSHGRQLNTEAFF. The CDR3 DNA sequence: TGCGCCAGCAGCCACGGCCGACAGTTGAACACTGAAGCTTTCTTT.

CDR3 DNA sequence: TGTGCCAGCAGCCAAGATCGGTTGGACGTTATTGGACACCAGTCCTACGAGCAGTACTTC. This gives the protein CASSQDRLDVIGHQSYEQYF. V usage is TRBV14 and J usage is TRBJ2-7; D may be TRBD1 (5 bases). V was clipped by 0 bases and J by 1 base, with 25 bases between them. The length of the CDR3 is 20 residues. Germline V lookup: CDR1 SGHDN, CDR2 FVKESK. Complete variable domain (other parts from reference TRBV14 and TRBJ2-7): EAGVTQFPSHSVIEKGQTVTLRCDPISGHDNLYWYRRVMGKEIKFLLHFVKESKQDESGMPNNRFLAERTGGTYSTLKVQPAELEDSGVYFCASSQDRLDVIGHQSYEQYFGPGTRLTVT.

The J gene is TRBJ2-7, the V gene TRBV6-2 or TRBV6-3; possibly TRBD1 for D (7 bases). This CDR3 contains 16 residues. V lost 7 bases and J lost 4, with 23 bases in between. Germline CDR1 is MNHEY and CDR2 is SVGEGT. CDR3 DNA sequence: TGTGCCAGCACCAAAATTGGCGGGACAGATATATACGAGCAGTACTTC. It specifies CASTKIGGTDIYEQYF.

In its sample, this clonotype was seen a few times. The chain links TRBV28 to TRBJ2-1, with unresolved D. The V end lost 5 bases, the J end lost 0 bases, and 11 bases lay between the germline ends. The germline V gene has CDR1 MDHEN and CDR2 SYDVKM. The CDR3 consists of 15 residues. The CDR3 protein is CASSPLRHSYNEQFF. DNA of the CDR3: TGTGCCAGCAGTCCCCTCCGGCACTCCTACAATGAGCAGTTCTTC.

This clonotype was detected a few times. This chain joins TRBV20-1 and TRBJ2-3; 12 bases fit TRBD2. There are 16 residues in the CDR3. Germline V gives CDR1 DFQATT, CDR2 SNEGSKA (reference sequence). The J segment lost 8 bases and the V segment lost 2 bases, leaving 11 bases of the junction unmatched. CDR3 protein: CSARPRTSGASGTQYF. The CDR3 DNA sequence: TGCAGTGCTAGACCTAGGACTAGCGGGGCGTCCGGTACGCAGTATTTT.

The rearrangement links TRBV10-3 to TRBJ1-5; D perhaps matches TRBD1 (6 bases). CDR3 length: 12 residues. Germline V lookup: CDR1 ENHRY, CDR2 SYGVKD. V was pared by 10 bases and J by 4 bases, with 11 bases between. CDR3 in amino acids: CATSGENQPQHF. CDR3 coding DNA: TGTGCCACCTCAGGGGAGAATCAGCCCCAGCATTTT.

The rearrangement uses TRBV7-9 and TRBJ1-5; no firm D call. Germline-derived CDR1 and CDR2 are SEHNR and FQNEAQ (reference sequence). The CDR3 sequence is 15 residues long. Trimming removed 4 bases at V and 10 bases at J, with 20 bases between. CDR3 loop: CASSSVDGGGSPQHF. CDR3 coding DNA: TGTGCCAGCAGCTCCGTAGATGGTGGAGGCAGCCCCCAGCATTTT.

The chain has TRBV28 and TRBJ2-2, with D perhaps TRBD1 (6 bases). The CDR3 extends over 16 amino acids. Trimming cost V 6 bases and J 9 bases, with 23 bases left between them. In germline, CDR1 is MDHEN, CDR2 SYDVKM. The CDR3 reads CASSPGWTVGLRELFF. For the CDR3, the DNA is TGTGCCAGCAGCCCAGGGTGGACAGTTGGGCTCCGGGAGCTGTTTTTT.

The chain recombines TRBV19 with TRBJ2-1, with TRBD1 identical over 8 bases. Per germline, CDR1 LNHDA and CDR2 SQIVND (reference sequence). The CDR3 contains 14 residues. The V and J ends lost 5 bases and 7 bases, in that order; junction bases with no gene match: 7. The CDR3, as DNA: TGTGCCAGTAGTCCTCAGGGGGCGTCTAATGAGCAGTTCTTC. It specifies CASSPQGASNEQFF.